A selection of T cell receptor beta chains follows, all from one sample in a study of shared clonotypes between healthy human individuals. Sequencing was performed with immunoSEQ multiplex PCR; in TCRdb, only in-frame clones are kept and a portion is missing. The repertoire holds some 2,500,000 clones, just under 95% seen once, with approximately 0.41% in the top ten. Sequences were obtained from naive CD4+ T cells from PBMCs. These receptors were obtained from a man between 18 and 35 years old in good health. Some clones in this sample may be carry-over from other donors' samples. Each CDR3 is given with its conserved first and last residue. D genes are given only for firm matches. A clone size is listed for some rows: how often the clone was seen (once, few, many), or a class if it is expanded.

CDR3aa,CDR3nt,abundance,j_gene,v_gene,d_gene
CASSLARALGTHSPYEQYF,TGTGCCAGCAGCTTAGCAAGGGCCTTAGGGACCCATTCCCCCTACGAGCAGTACTTC,.,TRBJ2-7,TRBV7-8,.
CASSHPRGPYTGELFF,TGTGCCAGCAGCCACCCGAGAGGGCCGTACACCGGGGAGCTGTTTTTT,.,TRBJ2-2,TRBV7-9,.
CASGPLFRAGSTEAFF,TGTGCCAGCGGACCGTTGTTCCGGGCGGGGAGCACTGAAGCTTTCTTT,.,TRBJ1-1,TRBV2,.
CASSLAPGTDTQYF,TGTGCCAGCAGCTTAGCCCCAGGGACAGATACGCAGTATTTT,.,TRBJ2-3,TRBV7-9,.
CASRQTRVNYGYTF,TGTGCCAGCAGACAAACCAGGGTTAACTATGGCTACACCTTC,.,TRBJ1-2,TRBV11-2,.
CASSLAQSSYNEQFF,TGCGCCAGCAGCTTGGCCCAAAGCTCCTACAATGAGCAGTTCTTC,.,TRBJ2-1,TRBV5-1,.
CASSLNSNYGYTF,TGTGCCAGCAGTTTAAACAGCAACTATGGCTACACCTTC,.,TRBJ1-2,TRBV27,.
CASSFEGSGRTLAF,TGCGCCAGCAGCTTCGAGGGAAGCGGGAGGACCCTAGCGTTC,.,TRBJ2-7,TRBV5-1,TRBD2
CASGLAGAMGNQPQHF,TGTGCTAGTGGTTTGGCGGGGGCCATGGGCAATCAGCCCCAGCATTTT,.,TRBJ1-5,TRBV12-5,.
CASSPGGTANYGYTF,TGCGCCAGCAGTCCAGGTGGGACAGCAAACTATGGCTACACCTTC,.,TRBJ1-2,TRBV5-1,TRBD1
CASSALGGSGRSSYNEQFF,TGTGCCAGCAGCGCCCTTGGTGGGAGCGGGAGGTCCTCCTACAATGAGCAGTTCTTC,.,TRBJ2-1,TRBV9,TRBD2
CAIGRTGATNEKLFF,TGTGCCATCGGTAGGACTGGCGCAACTAATGAAAAACTGTTTTTT,.,TRBJ1-4,TRBV10-3,.
CASSLTQSYEQYF,TGTGCCAGCAGTTTAACCCAGTCCTACGAGCAGTACTTC,.,TRBJ2-7,TRBV28,.
CASSVGGPNIQYF,TGTGCCAGCAGCGTTGGAGGGCCGAACATTCAGTACTTC,.,TRBJ2-4,TRBV9,.
CASSDRVGYGYTF,TGTGCCAGCAGTGACAGGGTAGGGTATGGCTACACCTTC,.,TRBJ1-2,TRBV6-6,TRBD1
CASSQETRYEQYF,TGCGCCAGCAGCCAAGAAACTCGCTACGAGCAGTACTTC,.,TRBJ2-7,TRBV4-3,.
CASSFQGPVQYF,TGTGCCAGCAGCTTTCAGGGCCCTGTGCAGTACTTC,.,TRBJ2-7,TRBV5-8,.
CASSVLSILNTGELFF,TGTGCCAGCAGTGTCCTTAGTATATTGAACACCGGGGAGCTGTTTTTT,.,TRBJ2-2,TRBV28,.
CASISRGHHIGGYTF,TGTGCCAGCATCTCCCGGGGACACCATATCGGTGGCTACACCTTC,.,TRBJ1-2,TRBV6-1,.
CASSGQGMLNQPQHF,TGTGCCAGCAGCGGACAGGGTATGTTGAATCAGCCCCAGCATTTT,.,TRBJ1-5,TRBV6-1,TRBD1
CASSQPGLAVGEQYF,TGTGCCAGCAGTCAACCGGGACTAGCCGTGGGCGAGCAGTACTTC,once,TRBJ2-7,TRBV27,TRBD2
CASSVVASGNEQFF,TGTGCCAGCAGCGTAGTCGCTAGCGGCAATGAGCAGTTCTTC,.,TRBJ2-1,TRBV9,TRBD2
CASSLYRRGWASNYGYTF,TGTGCCAGCAGCTTATACCGCCGGGGATGGGCCTCTAACTATGGCTACACCTTC,.,TRBJ1-2,TRBV7-2,.
CASTGTGGIVQPQHF,TGTGCCAGCACGGGCACAGGTGGGATCGTTCAGCCCCAGCATTTT,.,TRBJ1-5,TRBV2,.
CASSLQGAHTGANVLTF,TGTGCCAGCAGCTTACAGGGGGCACACACTGGGGCCAACGTCCTGACTTTC,.,TRBJ2-6,TRBV7-6,TRBD1
CSVGDYRGVNTEAFF,TGCAGCGTTGGGGATTACAGGGGGGTGAACACTGAAGCTTTCTTT,once,TRBJ1-1,TRBV29-1,TRBD1
CASTITSGANVLTF,TGTGCCTCAACGATAACCTCTGGGGCCAACGTCCTGACTTTC,.,TRBJ2-6,TRBV30,.
CSVGESGNTIYF,TGCAGCGTGGGGGAATCGGGAAACACCATATATTTT,.,TRBJ1-3,TRBV29-1,.
CASSPGQSVYEQYF,TGTGCCAGCAGCCCTGGACAGTCCGTCTACGAGCAGTACTTC,once,TRBJ2-7,TRBV9,.
CASKGSTTDTQYF,TGTGCCAGCAAAGGCAGTACTACAGATACGCAGTATTTT,few,TRBJ2-3,TRBV2,.
CRASGSYEQYF,TGCAGGGCTAGCGGATCCTACGAGCAGTACTTC,once,TRBJ2-7,TRBV20-1,TRBD2
CASSYEFSVSSYEQYF,TGTGCCAGCAGTTATGAGTTTTCCGTAAGCTCCTACGAGCAGTACTTC,.,TRBJ2-7,TRBV6-5,.
CASSLRGTATNYGYTF,TGTGCCAGCAGTTTAAGGGGGACAGCTACTAACTATGGCTACACCTTC,.,TRBJ1-2,TRBV28,TRBD1
CASGLGQGTNTGELFF,TGTGCTAGTGGTTTGGGACAGGGGACGAACACCGGGGAGCTGTTTTTT,.,TRBJ2-2,TRBV12-5,TRBD1
CASSTYRAGGGKLFF,TGTGCCAGTTCTACCTACCGGGCCGGGGGGGGAAAACTGTTTTTT,.,TRBJ1-4,TRBV19,.
CASRRDTNTGELFF,TGTGCCAGCCGACGGGACACGAACACCGGGGAGCTGTTTTTT,.,TRBJ2-2,TRBV6-5,.
CATSRRTSGAYEQYF,TGTGCCACCAGCAGGAGGACTAGCGGCGCCTACGAGCAGTACTTC,once,TRBJ2-7,TRBV15,TRBD2
CASSLGGGNEQFF,TGTGCCAGCAGCTTAGGGGGCGGGAATGAGCAGTTCTTC,.,TRBJ2-1,TRBV7-8,.
CASSLYQWGLGEQFF,TGTGCCAGCAGCTTATACCAGTGGGGGCTCGGTGAGCAGTTCTTC,.,TRBJ2-1,TRBV5-6,.
CASSIGWGSSTYEQYF,TGTGCCAGTAGTATTGGGTGGGGGAGTAGCACCTACGAGCAGTACTTC,.,TRBJ2-7,TRBV19,.
CSVEDRASGYTF,TGCAGCGTTGAAGACAGGGCTTCTGGCTACACCTTC,.,TRBJ1-2,TRBV29-1,.
CASSLGQGAYEQYF,TGTGCCAGCAGCTTAGGACAGGGGGCGTACGAGCAGTACTTC,.,TRBJ2-7,TRBV11-3,TRBD1
CASSLVWGEKLFF,TGTGCCAGCAGCTTGGTTTGGGGGGAAAAACTGTTTTTT,.,TRBJ1-4,TRBV5-5,.
CASSWTIYGYTF,TGTGCCAGCAGTTGGACAATCTATGGCTACACCTTC,few,TRBJ1-2,TRBV28,.
CASSIGRGQETQYF,TGTGCCAGTAGTATAGGCAGGGGCCAAGAGACCCAGTACTTC,once,TRBJ2-5,TRBV19,.
CARRLAGTGFATNEKLFF,TGTGCCAGAAGGCTAGCGGGGACAGGATTTGCAACTAATGAAAAACTGTTTTTT,.,TRBJ1-4,TRBV5-3,TRBD1
CASSYSVRDGTGELFF,TGTGCCAGCAGTTACTCGGTCCGGGACGGTACCGGGGAGCTGTTTTTT,.,TRBJ2-2,TRBV6-5,.
CASSETGRETQYF,TGCGCCAGCAGTGAGACCGGTCGGGAGACCCAGTACTTC,.,TRBJ2-5,TRBV10-1,.
CASSSTGTGRNEQFF,TGTGCCAGCAGTAGTACCGGGACAGGGCGTAATGAGCAGTTCTTC,.,TRBJ2-1,TRBV28,TRBD1